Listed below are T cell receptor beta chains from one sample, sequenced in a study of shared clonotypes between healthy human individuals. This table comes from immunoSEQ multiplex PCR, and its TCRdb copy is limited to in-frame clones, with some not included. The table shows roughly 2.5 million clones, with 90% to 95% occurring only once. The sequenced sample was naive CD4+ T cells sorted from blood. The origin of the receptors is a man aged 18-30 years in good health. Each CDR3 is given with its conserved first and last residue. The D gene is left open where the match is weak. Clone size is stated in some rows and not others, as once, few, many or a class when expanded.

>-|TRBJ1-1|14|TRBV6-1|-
CASISQGTGTEAFF
TGTGCCAGCATCTCTCAGGGAACGGGCACTGAAGCTTTCTTT
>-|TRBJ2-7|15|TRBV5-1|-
CASSLAGDSTYEQYF
TGCGCCAGCAGCTTGGCAGGGGACTCTACGTACGAGCAGTACTTC
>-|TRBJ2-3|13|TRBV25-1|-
CASSRDSSDTQYF
TGTGCCAGCAGTCGGGACTCATCAGATACGCAGTATTTT
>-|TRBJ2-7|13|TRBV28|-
CASSFNQRDEQYF
TGTGCCAGCAGCTTCAATCAAAGGGACGAGCAGTACTTC
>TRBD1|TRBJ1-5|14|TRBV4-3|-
CASSQADREGPQHF
TGCGCCAGCAGCCAAGCTGACAGGGAGGGGCCCCAGCATTTT
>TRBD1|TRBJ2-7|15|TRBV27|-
CASNRKDRGPYEQYF
TGTGCCAGCAATCGAAAGGACAGGGGGCCCTACGAGCAGTACTTC
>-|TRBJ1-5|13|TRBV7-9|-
CASSSGGDQPQHF
TGTGCCAGCAGCTCCGGGGGCGATCAGCCCCAGCATTTT
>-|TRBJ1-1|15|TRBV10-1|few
CASSEFGGRDTEAFF
TGCGCCAGCAGTGAATTCGGGGGGCGTGACACTGAAGCTTTCTTT
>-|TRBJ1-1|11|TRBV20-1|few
CSATWDTEAFF
TGCAGTGCAACATGGGACACTGAAGCTTTCTTT
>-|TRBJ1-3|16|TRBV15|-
CATSREGSSSGNTIYF
TGTGCCACCAGCAGAGAGGGCAGTTCTTCTGGAAACACCATATATTTT
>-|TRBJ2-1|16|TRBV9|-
CASSLAGTLNYNEQFF
TGTGCCAGCAGCTTGGCCGGGACTTTAAATTACAATGAGCAGTTCTTC
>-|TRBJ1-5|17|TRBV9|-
CASSPGRGLYSNQPQHF
TGTGCCAGCAGCCCAGGTCGGGGGCTCTATAGCAATCAGCCCCAGCATTTT
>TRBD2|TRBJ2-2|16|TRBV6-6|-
CASTEPGRAQTGELFF
TGTGCCAGCACCGAACCAGGGAGGGCCCAGACCGGGGAGCTGTTTTTT
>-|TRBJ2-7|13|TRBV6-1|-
CASRRDVAYEQYF
TGTGCCAGCAGACGGGACGTCGCCTACGAGCAGTACTTC
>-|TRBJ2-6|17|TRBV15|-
CATSRGQVNSGANVLTF
TGTGCCACCAGCAGAGGTCAGGTCAACTCTGGGGCCAACGTCCTGACTTTC
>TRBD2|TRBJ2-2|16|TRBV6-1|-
CASSVLAGMNTGELFF
TGTGCCAGCAGTGTCTTAGCGGGGATGAACACCGGGGAGCTGTTTTTT
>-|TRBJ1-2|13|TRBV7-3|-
CASSPRGGYGYTF
TGTGCCAGCAGCCCCCGAGGAGGTTATGGCTACACCTTC
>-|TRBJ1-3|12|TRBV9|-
CASSPEGNTIYF
TGTGCCAGCAGTCCTGAAGGTAACACCATATATTTT
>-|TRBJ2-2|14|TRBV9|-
CASSERLSPGELFF
TGTGCCAGCTCCGAGCGACTTTCACCCGGGGAGCTGTTTTTT
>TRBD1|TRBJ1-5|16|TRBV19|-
CASSIGQGGGNQPQHF
TGTGCCAGTAGTATAGGGCAGGGGGGAGGCAATCAGCCCCAGCATTTT
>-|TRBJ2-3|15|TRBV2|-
CASSLQGWGTDTQYF
TGTGCCAGCAGTTTGCAGGGGTGGGGGACAGATACGCAGTATTTT
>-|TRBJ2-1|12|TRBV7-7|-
CASSSFGSEQFF
TGTGCTAGCAGCTCCTTTGGGAGTGAGCAGTTCTTC
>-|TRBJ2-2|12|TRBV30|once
CAWSAFTGELFF
TGTGCCTGGAGTGCTTTTACCGGGGAGCTGTTTTTT
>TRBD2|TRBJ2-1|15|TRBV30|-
CAWKRGTSAYNERFF
TGTGCCTGGAAGAGAGGGACTAGCGCGTACAATGAGCGGTTCTTC
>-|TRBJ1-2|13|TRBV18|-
CASSPTGDYGYTF
TGTGCCAGCTCACCGACAGGAGACTATGGCTACACCTTC
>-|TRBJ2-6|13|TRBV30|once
CAWATRGANVLTF
TGTGCCTGGGCCACCCGGGGCGCCAACGTCCTGACTTTC
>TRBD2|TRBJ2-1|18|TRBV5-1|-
CASSPGLAGGQPGNEQFF
TGCGCCAGCAGCCCGGGACTAGCGGGGGGACAACCGGGCAATGAGCAGTTCTTC